These 25 T cell receptor beta chains share one sample of origin, sequenced in a study of blood T cell repertoires in COVID-19 (TCRdb year 2020). Preparation of the library involved the immunoSEQ multiplex PCR assay. TCRdb took over this immuneACCESS table, retaining in-frame rearrangements with V and J assigned. Such tables are incomplete; in checked studies, under half of the missing clones stem from an unresolved V gene, and the remainder is unexplained. The sample data list approximately 36,000 clones, and 84% of these were observed just once. Together, the top ten hold over 1.5% of the sample. The sample was peripheral blood. These receptors came from a man aged 55 to 70 with COVID-19, enrolled during active disease.

The rearrangement uses TRBV5-5 and TRBJ1-1, with 7 positions matching TRBD1. CDR1 and CDR2 (germline): SGHKS, YYEKEE (reference sequence). The CDR3 loop spans 15 amino acids. V lost 3 bases to trimming and J lost 3 bases; unmatched junction nucleotides: 8. In DNA form, the CDR3 reads TGTGCCAGCAGCTACCTGACAGGGTGGGACACTGAAGCTTTCTTT. Its protein product is CASSYLTGWDTEAFF.

V gene TRBV19 combines with J gene TRBJ1-1, with D possibly matching TRBD1 (6 bases). This CDR3 has 14 residues. The germline V gene has CDR1 LNHDA and CDR2 SQIVND (reference sequence). The V and J ends lost 4 bases and 1 base respectively, with 10 bases between them. Here the CDR3 reads CASSTGQRNTEAFF. CDR3 nucleotide sequence: TGTGCCAGTAGTACCGGACAGAGGAACACTGAAGCTTTCTTT. Complete variable domain (other parts from reference TRBV19 and TRBJ1-1): DGGITQSPKYLFRKEGQNVTLSCEQNLNHDAMYWYRQDPGQGLRLIYYSQIVNDFQKGDIAEGYSVSREKKESFPLTVTSAQKNPTAFYLCASSTGQRNTEAFFGQGTRLTVV.

V gene TRBV30 combines with J gene TRBJ1-5, with D possibly matching TRBD1 (5 bases). This CDR3 contains 14 residues. V lost 0 bases and J lost 3, with 9 bases in between. Per germline, CDR1 GTSNPN and CDR2 SVGIG (reference sequence). The CDR3 DNA sequence: TGTGCCTGGAGTGTCCAGGGAATCAATCAGCCCCAGCATTTT. Its protein is CAWSVQGINQPQHF.

J is TRBJ2-7 and V is TRBV27; TRBD2 matches at 11 bases. The germline gives CDR1 MNHEY, CDR2 SMNVEV (reference sequence). This CDR3 has 16 residues. V shed 4 bases and J 2 bases; nucleotides not matched to a gene: 7. CDR3 DNA sequence: TGTGCCAGCAGTTCTATAGCGGGAGGGGGACCCTACGAGCAGTACTTC. Protein sequence: CASSSIAGGGPYEQYF.

V gene TRBV7-2 combines with J gene TRBJ1-6, with TRBD1 identical over 7 bases. Trimming cost V 0 bases and J 9 bases; bases outside gene matches: 8. This CDR3 has 16 amino acids. Germline V gene lookup returns CDR1 SGHTA and CDR2 FQGNSA. The CDR3 reads CASSLANRGLGSPLHF. In DNA, the CDR3 is TGTGCCAGCAGCTTAGCCAACAGGGGTTTAGGTTCACCCCTCCACTTT.

V and J are TRBV4-1 and TRBJ1-2, with 8 bases fitting TRBD1. This CDR3 has 16 amino acids. Germline V gene sequence: CDR1 MGHRA, CDR2 YSYEKL. V dropped 1 base and J dropped 5; count of bases not matched to a gene: 9. The CDR3 protein is CASSQGADRGSYGYTF. CDR3 in DNA: TGCGCCAGCAGCCAAGGGGCTGACAGGGGCTCGTATGGCTACACCTTC.

The V call is TRBV10-3, the J call TRBJ1-5; D is ambiguous. CDR1 and CDR2 (germline): ENHRY, SYGVKD. This CDR3 region has 10 residues. With 8 bases removed from V and 7 bases from J, the gap between germline ends came to 6 bases. CDR3: CAIPEQPQHF. The CDR3 DNA reads TGTGCCATCCCGGAGCAGCCCCAGCATTTT.

The gene calls are TRBV6-5 and TRBJ1-4; a weak D match, TRBD1 (6 bases). CDR3 length: 13 residues. Deletions cut 6 bases from V and 4 bases from J, with 9 bases between. The germline CDR1 and CDR2 sequences are MNHEY and SVGAGI. CDR3 DNA: TGTGCCAGCAGGGGACAACTTAATGAAAAACTGTTTTTT. It translates to CASRGQLNEKLFF.

This clone was seen a few times. The CDR3 DNA reads as TGTGCCAGCAGCCCGCTTGGACAGTCGACAGATACGCAGTATTTT. Amino acids: CASSPLGQSTDTQYF. This chain links TRBV7-3 with TRBJ2-3; tentative D call: TRBD1 (6 bases). The V gene lost 5 bases and the J gene lost 3 bases, with 15 bases spanning the gap. CDR1 and CDR2 (germline): SGHTA, FQGTGA. The CDR3 is 15 amino acids.

This chain connects TRBV11-2 to TRBJ1-3; D unresolved. CDR1 is SGHAT and CDR2 is FQNNGV in the germline V gene. The CDR3 extends over 13 amino acids. Trimming stripped 4 bases from V and 8 bases from J, with 12 bases between. In DNA form, the CDR3 reads TGTGCCAGCAGCTCGACGGTTGCGGACACCATATATTTT. Protein product: CASSSTVADTIYF. The whole variable domain, remainder taken from reference TRBV11-2 and TRBJ1-3, is EAGVAQSPRYKIIEKRQSVAFWCNPISGHATLYWYQQILGQGPKLLIQFQNNGVVDDSQLPKDRFSAERLKGVDSTLKIQPAKLEDSAVYLCASSSTVADTIYFGEGSWLTVV.

This chain links TRBV20-1 with TRBJ2-3; 10 bases align to TRBD2. CDR1 and CDR2 (germline): DFQATT, SNEGSKA (reference sequence). After removal of 3 bases from V and 4 bases from J, the junction contained 16 bases not matched to a gene. The CDR3 covers 18 residues. The CDR3, as DNA: TGCAGTGCTAGTAAACTAGCGGGATGGGATGCATTCGCAGATACGCAGTATTTT. This encodes CSASKLAGWDAFADTQYF.

The chain combines TRBV2 with TRBJ1-1; TRBD1 aligns across 7 bases. CDR1 and CDR2 from the germline V gene are SNHLY and FYNNEI. This CDR3 is 12 amino acids long. V trimming: 4 bases; J trimming: 4 bases; junction bases outside the gene matches: 0. The CDR3 DNA follows: TGTGCCAGCAGTGGGGACAGCACTGAAGCTTTCTTT. This gives the protein CASSGDSTEAFF.

This clone appeared once. This may arise from a read error, as a much more abundant clone is one base away. The genes are TRBV5-1 and TRBJ2-2; TRBD1 matches at 10 bases. The CDR3 extends over 18 amino acids. The germline gives CDR1 SGHRS, CDR2 YFSETQ. The J segment lost 3 bases and the V segment lost 0 bases, leaving 8 bases of the junction unmatched. This CDR3 reads CASSLAGRQGADTGELFF. In DNA form, the CDR3 reads TGCGCCAGCAGCTTGGCGGGGCGACAGGGGGCGGACACCGGGGAGCTGTTTTTT. Filled out from reference TRBV5-1 and TRBJ2-2, the complete variable domain reads KAGVTQTPRYLIKTRGQQVTLSCSPISGHRSVSWYQQTPGQGLQFLFEYFSETQRNKGNFPGRFSGRQFSNSRSEMNVSTLELGDSALYLCASSLAGRQGADTGELFFGEGSRLTVL.

The chain uses TRBV6-5 and TRBJ2-5; D might be TRBD1 (5 bases). The germline V and J ends were trimmed by 0 bases and 1 base, with 12 bases remaining between them. Germline V CDR1 and CDR2: MNHEY, SVGAGI. The CDR3 covers 16 residues. CDR3 bases: TGTGCCAGCAGTTACTCCGCCCGGACATTCCAAGAGACCCAGTACTTC. This codes for CASSYSARTFQETQYF.

This clone was counted a few times. Within the sample, other DNA sequences also encode this same CDR3. V is TRBV15 and J is TRBJ1-2; D is possibly TRBD1 (5 bases). V was clipped by 0 bases and J by 7 bases, with 6 bases between them. In germline, CDR1 is LNHNV, CDR2 YYDKDF (reference sequence). The CDR3 sequence is 12 residues long. The CDR3 nucleotides are TGTGCCACCAGCAGAGATCAGGGTGGCTACACCTTC. Amino acid sequence: CATSRDQGGYTF.

This clone was detected once. The chain couples TRBV5-4 to TRBJ1-6; no definite D call. The CDR3 runs 14 residues. Germline V lookup: CDR1 SGHNT, CDR2 YYREEE (reference sequence). V lost 4 bases to trimming and J lost 7 bases, with 12 bases between them. CDR3 sequence reads: CASSRREGNSPLHF. The CDR3 bases are TGTGCCAGCAGCCGACGGGAGGGAAATTCACCCCTCCACTTT.

The V call is TRBV24-1, the J call TRBJ2-3; 7 nucleotides agree with TRBD1. Germline V CDR1 and CDR2: KGHDR, SFDVKD. The CDR3 extends over 14 amino acids. The V segment lost 4 bases and the J segment 5 bases; nucleotides outside the gene matches: 5. The CDR3 protein is CATSDWTGGDTQYF. CDR3 DNA: TGTGCCACCAGTGACTGGACAGGAGGAGATACGCAGTATTTT.

The V gene is TRBV27, the J gene TRBJ1-5; D may be TRBD1 (6 bases). The CDR3 covers 14 residues. V lost 6 bases, J lost 5 bases, and 14 bases lay in between. Germline V gives CDR1 MNHEY, CDR2 SMNVEV (reference sequence). The CDR3 spells CASSHGRGDQPQHF. The CDR3 DNA sequence: TGTGCCAGCAGCCATGGCAGGGGAGATCAGCCCCAGCATTTT.

The rearrangement uses TRBV27 and TRBJ1-2, with D perhaps matching TRBD1 (6 bases). V was trimmed by 0 bases and J by 8 bases, leaving 13 bases between them. The germline CDR1 and CDR2 sequences are MNHEY and SMNVEV (reference sequence). This CDR3 contains 14 residues. In DNA, the CDR3 is TGTGCCAGCAGTTTATCCACAGGGAGAGACGGCTACACCTTC. It codes for CASSLSTGRDGYTF.

The rearrangement uses TRBV19 and TRBJ2-7, with 13 nucleotides matching TRBD2. The germline V gene has CDR1 LNHDA and CDR2 SQIVND (reference sequence). V trimming: 4 bases; J trimming: 5 bases; junction bases outside the gene matches: 5. The CDR3 runs 15 residues. The CDR3 DNA reads as TGTGCCAGTAGTACCCTCGGACTAGCGGGAGACGAGCAGTACTTC. It encodes CASSTLGLAGDEQYF.

This sequence joins TRBV3-1 (or the pseudogene TRBV3-2) and TRBJ1-4; D gene ambiguous. The CDR3 runs 14 residues. Germline assignment: CDR1 LGHDT and CDR2 YNNKEL (reference sequence). V was clipped by 3 bases and J by 10 bases, with 15 bases between them. DNA for the CDR3: TGTGCCAGCAGCCAGTCCCCGGGTGGTAGAAAACTGTTTTTT. This sequence encodes CASSQSPGGRKLFF.

The rearrangement joins TRBV9 to TRBJ1-1; D is unresolved. The CDR3 extends over 13 amino acids. Germline V lookup: CDR1 SGDLS, CDR2 YYNGEE. Trimming took off 3 bases at V and 1 base at J, with 7 bases between the two ends. The CDR3 nucleotides are TGTGCCAGCAGCGGCGCACCGAACACTGAAGCTTTCTTT. Residues: CASSGAPNTEAFF.

The rearrangement links TRBV7-6 to TRBJ2-1, with D possibly matching TRBD1 (6 bases). The germline CDR1 and CDR2 sequences are SGHVS and FNYEAQ. The CDR3 runs to 14 residues. V lost 3 bases to trimming and J lost 4 bases, with 10 bases between them. The CDR3 loop is CASSFRGAYNEQFF. The DNA of the CDR3 is TGTGCCAGCAGCTTCAGGGGAGCTTACAATGAGCAGTTCTTC. Together with reference TRBV7-6 and TRBJ2-1, the CDR3 gives the full variable domain: GAGVSQSPRYKVTKRGQDVALRCDPISGHVSLYWYRQALGQGPEFLTYFNYEAQQDKSGLPNDRFSAERPEGSISTLTIQRTEQRDSAMYRCASSFRGAYNEQFFGPGTRLTVL.

The chain combines TRBV12-5 with TRBJ2-1; D possibly corresponds to TRBD1 (7 bases). CDR1 and CDR2 (germline): LGHNT, FRNRAP. With 2 bases removed from V and 9 bases from J, the gap between germline ends came to 11 bases. The CDR3 is made up of 13 amino acids. This CDR3 is CASGLLQGGEQFF. CDR3 sequence (DNA): TGTGCTAGTGGTTTGCTTCAGGGGGGTGAGCAGTTCTTC.

The chain uses TRBV3-1 (or the pseudogene TRBV3-2) and TRBJ1-1, with 7 positions matching TRBD1. The V and J ends lost 3 bases and 2 bases, in that order; junction bases with no gene match: 9. Germline V CDR1 and CDR2: LGHDT, YNNKEL (reference sequence). CDR3 length: 16 residues. The CDR3 sequence is CASSHVPGGGNTEAFF. The CDR3 region has the DNA TGTGCCAGCAGCCACGTCCCAGGGGGTGGCAACACTGAAGCTTTCTTT.